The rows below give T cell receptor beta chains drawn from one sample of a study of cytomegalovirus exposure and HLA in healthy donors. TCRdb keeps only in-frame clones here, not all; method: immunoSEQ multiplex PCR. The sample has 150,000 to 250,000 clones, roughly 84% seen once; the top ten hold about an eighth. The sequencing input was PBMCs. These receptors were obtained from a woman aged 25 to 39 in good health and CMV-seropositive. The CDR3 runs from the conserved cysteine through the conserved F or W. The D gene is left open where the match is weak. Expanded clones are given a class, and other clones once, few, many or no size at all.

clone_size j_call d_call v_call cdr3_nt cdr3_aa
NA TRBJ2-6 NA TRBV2 TGTGCCAGCAGACAGGGAATCTCTGGGGCCAACGTCCTGACTTTC CASRQGISGANVLTF
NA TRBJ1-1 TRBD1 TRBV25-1 TGTGCCAGCAGGGAGACCAGGGGGGCAGCGGAAGCTTTCTTT CASRETRGAAEAFF
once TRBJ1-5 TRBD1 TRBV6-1 TGTGCCAGCAGTCGGGGACAGGGGTTGGGTCAGCCCCAGCATTTT CASSRGQGLGQPQHF
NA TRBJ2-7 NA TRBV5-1 TGCGCCAGCAGTAGGCAAATGACAGGAGCCTACGAGCAGTACTTC CASSRQMTGAYEQYF
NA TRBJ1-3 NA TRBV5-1 TGCGCCAGCAGCTTGGCAGGTTCCCGCTCTGGAAACACCATATATTTT CASSLAGSRSGNTIYF
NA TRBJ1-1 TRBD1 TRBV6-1 TGTGCCAGCAGTGAAGCCGGGACAGCCATGAACACTGAAGCTTTCTTT CASSEAGTAMNTEAFF
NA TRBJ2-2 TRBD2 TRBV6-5 TGTGCCAGCAGCCCCGGGAGGGCGAACACCGGGGAGCTGTTTTTT CASSPGRANTGELFF
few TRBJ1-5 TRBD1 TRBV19 TGTGCCAGTGGTGGAACAGGGGGGAATCAGCCCCAGCATTTT CASGGTGGNQPQHF
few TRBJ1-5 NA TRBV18 TGTGCCAGCTCACCAGGACAAAGCAATCAGCCCCAGCATTTT CASSPGQSNQPQHF
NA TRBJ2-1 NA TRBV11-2 TGTGCCAGCAGCTCAGGCCGTGGACTATACTACAATGAGCAGTTCTTC CASSSGRGLYYNEQFF
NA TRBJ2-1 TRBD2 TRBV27 TGTGCCAGCAGCGCTAGCGGCTCCTACAATGAGCAGTTCTTC CASSASGSYNEQFF
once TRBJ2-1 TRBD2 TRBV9 TGTGCCAGCAGCCCCGGGACTATTGCTGAGCAGTTCTTC CASSPGTIAEQFF
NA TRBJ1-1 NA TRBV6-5 TGTGCCAGCAGGTCAAACACCCTTGAAGCTTTCTTT CASRSNTLEAFF
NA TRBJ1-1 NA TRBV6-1 TGTGCCAGCAGAAGAACCGGGACATCGAACACTGAAGCTTTCTTT CASRRTGTSNTEAFF
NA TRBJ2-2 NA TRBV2 TGTGCCAGCAGTGGTTCTCCCGCGAACACCGGGGAGCTGTTTTTT CASSGSPANTGELFF
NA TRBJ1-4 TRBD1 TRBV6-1 TGTGCCAGCAGGGAGGACAGGGTTAATGAAAAACTGTTTTTT CASREDRVNEKLFF
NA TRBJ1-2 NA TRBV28 TGTGCCAGCAGTTTGCAGGGGATGTGGTATGGCTACACCTTC CASSLQGMWYGYTF
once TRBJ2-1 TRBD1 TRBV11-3 TGTGCCAGCAGCCCCGGAGGGACAGGATCGAGCAATGAGCAGTTCTTC CASSPGGTGSSNEQFF
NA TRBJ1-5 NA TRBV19 TGTGCCAGTAGTATTAGTCTTCCGAAGAATCAGCCCCAGCATTTT CASSISLPKNQPQHF
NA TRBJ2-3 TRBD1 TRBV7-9 TGTGCCAGCAGCTTACTGGGACAGGGGCCGGCAGATACGCAGTATTTT CASSLLGQGPADTQYF
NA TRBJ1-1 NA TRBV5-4 TGTGCCAGCAGCTTGGGCAGGGGCCGGGCTGAAGCTTTCTTT CASSLGRGRAEAFF
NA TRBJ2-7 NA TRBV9 TGTGCCAGCTCGGGACTCCCCGGCTCCTACGAGCAGTACTTC CASSGLPGSYEQYF
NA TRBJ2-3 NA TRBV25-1 TGTGCCAGCTCTCGGGCAGATACGCAGTATTTT CASSRADTQYF
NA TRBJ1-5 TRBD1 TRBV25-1 TGTGCCAGCAGGGACAGGGACGGTCAGCCCCAGCATTTT CASRDRDGQPQHF
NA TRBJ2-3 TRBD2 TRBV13 TGTGCCAGCGGTAGCGGGTCCATCTCAGATACGCAGTATTTT CASGSGSISDTQYF
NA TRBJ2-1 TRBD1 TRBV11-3 TGTGCCAGCAGCATGGGACAGGGGGCTTACAATGAGCAGTTCTTC CASSMGQGAYNEQFF
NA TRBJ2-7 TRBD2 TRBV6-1 TGTGCCAGCAGTGAAGCGGGGTCTAGCGGGAGCGAGCAGTACTTC CASSEAGSSGSEQYF
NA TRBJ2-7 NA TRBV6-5 TGTGCCAGCTGGAGGGTTTCCTACGAGCAGTACTTC CASWRVSYEQYF